This entry lists 5 T cell receptor beta chains sequenced from one sample in a study of blood T cells in healthy people across ages. Primed by a sample-barcoded 5' primer and a J-beta primer mix, a second PCR proceeded for roughly 7 to 12 cycles. TCRdb recomputed calls from the 5' RACE reads with MiXCR, one row per CDR3 protein. In the table there are 1.5 million to 2 million distinct CDR3 sequences, about 30% of which are singletons. Sequenced material: blood. Every receptor here comes from a woman in her 30s in good health.

This clonotype was seen more than once but under ten times. The chain couples TRBV7-2 to TRBJ2-7; D is perhaps TRBD2 (5 bases). Germline-derived CDR1 and CDR2 are SGHTA and FQGNSA. Trimming cost V 5 bases and J 0 bases, with 14 bases left between them. The length of the CDR3 is 15 residues. The CDR3 region has the DNA TGTGCCAGCAGCCCCATAGCGTTGAGCTCCTACGAGCAGTACTTC. Its protein product is CASSPIALSSYEQYF. Supplemented by reference TRBV7-2 and TRBJ2-7, the full variable domain reads GAGVSQSPSNKVTEKGKDVELRCDPISGHTALYWYRQSLGQGLEFLIYFQGNSAPDKSGLPSDRFSAERTGGSVSTLTIQRTQQEDSAVYLCASSPIALSSYEQYFGPGTRLTVT.

The chain links TRBV9 to TRBJ2-6; tentatively, D is TRBD1 (5 bases). The CDR3 is 16 residues long. Germline-derived CDR1 and CDR2 are SGDLS and YYNGEE. V shed 3 bases and J shed 0 bases, with 10 bases lying between them. The CDR3 spells CASSGSGFSGANVLTF. In DNA, the CDR3 is TGTGCCAGCAGCGGTTCAGGGTTCTCTGGGGCCAACGTCCTGACTTTC.

This clonotype was counted a few times. The chain combines TRBV7-9 with TRBJ2-7; the D gene is possibly TRBD1 (5 bases). This CDR3 has 14 residues. Germline V CDR1 and CDR2: SEHNR, FQNEAQ (reference sequence). Trimming removed 1 base at V and 1 base at J, with 8 bases between. In DNA form, the CDR3 reads TGTGCCAGCAGCTTAGAGGACAAGTCCTACGAGCAGTACTTC. This codes for CASSLEDKSYEQYF.

This clonotype was picked up a small number of times. The CDR3 coding sequence is TGTGCCAGCAGCCAAGACTTAGGGGGTAACACTGAAGCTTTCTTT. Translation gives CASSQDLGGNTEAFF. The chain employs TRBV3-1 and TRBJ1-1, with a tentative D call TRBD1 (6 bases). Germline V CDR1 and CDR2: LGHDT, YNNKEL (reference sequence). Trimming left V 0 bases short and J 2 bases short, with 10 bases between. The CDR3 consists of 15 residues.

The chain uses TRBV5-1 and TRBJ1-3, with 9 bases that match TRBD1. CDR1 is SGHRS and CDR2 is YFSETQ in the germline V gene. The CDR3 length is 15 residues. Trimming cost V 3 bases and J 4 bases; bases outside gene matches: 5. CDR3 DNA: TGCGCCAGCAGCTCACTGACAGGGGGAGGAAACACCATATATTTT. Protein sequence: CASSSLTGGGNTIYF.